This TCR beta chain was recorded in a study of T-cell reconstitution after alpha-beta-depleted transplantation in children. The TCRbeta library incorporated unique molecular identifiers. TCRdb processed the PCR reads anew with MiXCR; each CDR3 protein has one entry. The sample shows approximately 640,000 distinct CDR3 sequences, roughly 17% of them seen only once. This CDR3 is built from 15 residues. V gave up 6 bases and J gave up 3 bases; unmatched junction bases: 7. CDR1 is MNHEY and CDR2 is SVGEGT in the germline V gene. The specimen comprised PBMCs from the stem cell graft donor, sampled from the stem cell graft. The receptor was derived from a human donor who donated a stem cell graft to a child with acute myeloid leukemia. This chain joins TRBV6-2 or TRBV6-3 and TRBJ2-4; 8 bases are a match to TRBD1. As DNA, the CDR3 is TGTGCCAGCAGACTCCCGGGACAGGACAAAAACATTCAGTACTTC. This translates into CASRLPGQDKNIQYF.